The 27 T cell receptor beta chains below were found in one sample sequenced in a study of cytomegalovirus exposure and HLA in healthy donors. Use of 60 Vbeta and 13 Jbeta primers characterized the PCR. The assay was immunoSEQ multiplex PCR, and TCRdb's table has in-frame clones only and misses some. The sample lists more than 130,000 clones, 80% seen once, with around 6.8% in the top ten. The sequencing sample was made of PBMCs. These receptors were taken from a middle-aged man in good health and CMV-seropositive.

The rearrangement uses TRBV19 and TRBJ2-1, with a tentative D call TRBD1 (6 bases). V lost 5 bases and J 6 bases, leaving 11 bases between the germline ends. The CDR3 is 13 residues long. Germline-derived CDR1 and CDR2 are LNHDA and SQIVND (reference sequence). The CDR3 loop reads CASSSGTLNEQFF. CDR3 coding DNA: TGTGCCAGTAGTTCCGGGACACTCAATGAGCAGTTCTTC.

The chain uses TRBV15 and TRBJ2-3, with D possibly being TRBD1 (7 bases). With 1 base removed from V and 3 bases from J, the gap between germline ends came to 17 bases. In germline, CDR1 is LNHNV, CDR2 YYDKDF (reference sequence). The CDR3 spans 17 residues. The chain's CDR3 is CATSRVGGGVVTDTQYF. CDR3 DNA sequence: TGTGCCACCAGCAGAGTAGGAGGGGGCGTAGTGACAGATACGCAGTATTTT.

This chain connects TRBV7-9 to TRBJ2-1; 11 bases are shared with TRBD2. Unmatched junction bases numbered 0, after V lost 1 base and J lost 1 base. There are 16 residues in the CDR3. Germline assignment: CDR1 SEHNR and CDR2 FQNEAQ (reference sequence). CDR3 sequence: CASSLGTSGSYNEQFF. Written as DNA, the CDR3 is TGTGCCAGCAGCTTAGGGACTAGCGGGTCCTACAATGAGCAGTTCTTC.

The chain has TRBV6-4 and TRBJ2-3; 7 bases match TRBD1. The CDR3 is 14 residues long. Germline trimming cut 4 bases from V and 4 bases from J; bases unmatched to any gene: 5. Germline-derived CDR1 and CDR2 are MRHNA and SNTAGT. DNA for the CDR3: TGTGCCAGCAGTGGAAGACAGGGTTCAGATACGCAGTATTTT. Translated, it gives CASSGRQGSDTQYF.

The chain is built from TRBV27 and TRBJ2-2; D possibly corresponds to TRBD2 (6 bases). The CDR3 length is 17 residues. Trimming shortened V by 6 bases and J by 7 bases, and 24 bases separated the two germline ends. CDR1 is MNHEY, CDR2 SMNVEV, per germline (reference sequence). The CDR3 region is CASRGLADSGIGGELFF. The CDR3 DNA sequence: TGTGCCAGCAGGGGGTTAGCGGACTCTGGGATTGGCGGGGAGCTGTTTTTT.

This sequence joins TRBV7-2 and TRBJ1-2; 9 bases are a match to TRBD1. This CDR3 has 14 residues. The germline CDR1 and CDR2 sequences are SGHTA and FQGNSA. V lost 5 bases, J lost 7 bases, and 8 bases stayed unmatched. The CDR3 DNA follows: TGTGCCAGCAGCCCTAACCGGGACAGGGCTGGCTACACCTTC. Translating gives CASSPNRDRAGYTF.

This sequence joins TRBV29-1 and TRBJ2-3; maybe TRBD1 (7 bases). Germline V lookup: CDR1 SQVTM, CDR2 ANQGSEA. The V end lost 5 bases, the J end lost 0 bases, and 12 bases lay between the germline ends. CDR3 length equals 14 residues. In DNA, the CDR3 is TGCAGCGTTTCAGGGGGGAAGAGCACAGATACGCAGTATTTT. This gives the protein CSVSGGKSTDTQYF.

The CDR3 loop is CASSLGLVTDTQYF. In DNA, the CDR3 is TGTGCCAGCAGCTTGGGACTAGTAACAGATACGCAGTATTTT. The V call is TRBV6-5, the J call TRBJ2-3, with TRBD2 matching over 8 bases. V lost 6 bases and J lost 3; bases outside the gene matches: 5. The CDR3 runs 14 residues. The germline V gene has CDR1 MNHEY and CDR2 SVGAGI.

The rearrangement uses TRBV15 and TRBJ2-7; 7 bases agree with TRBD1. CDR3 size: 15 residues. Trimming removed 3 bases from V and 2 bases from J; junction bases left unmatched: 7. CDR1 LNHNV and CDR2 YYDKDF come from the germline V gene (reference sequence). CDR3 nucleotides: TGTGCCACCAGCAGCGACCCAGGACAGGCCTACGAGCAGTACTTC. Its translation is CATSSDPGQAYEQYF.

The chain links TRBV2 to TRBJ2-7; 9 bases are shared with TRBD1. CDR1 and CDR2 from the germline V gene are SNHLY and FYNNEI. This CDR3 region has 13 residues. V gave up 11 bases and J gave up 3 bases; unmatched junction bases: 8. The CDR3 reads CAAGTGWNYEQYF. The CDR3 DNA is TGTGCCGCTGGGACAGGGTGGAACTACGAGCAGTACTTC.

This chain uses TRBV10-2 with TRBJ1-1; the D is unclear. The germline V gene has CDR1 WSHSY and CDR2 SAAADI. CDR3 size: 13 residues. With 5 bases removed from V and 3 bases from J, the gap between germline ends came to 10 bases. The CDR3 reads CASSPGSHTEAFF. The CDR3 coding sequence is TGCGCCAGCAGTCCGGGATCCCACACTGAAGCTTTCTTT.

To note about this clone: The same CDR3 arises from other DNA sequences in this sample as well. The chain is built from TRBV28 and TRBJ2-5; 9 bases fit TRBD1. Germline CDR1 MDHEN, CDR2 SYDVKM. The CDR3 consists of 13 residues. Trimming took 6 bases from V and 5 from J; bases not matched to a gene: 4. DNA for the CDR3: TGTGCCAGCAGGGGACAGGGTATTGAGACCCAGTACTTC. Translation gives CASRGQGIETQYF.

In nucleotides, the CDR3 is TGTGCCAGTAGGAGACCGACCCCCGGGAGCTCCTATAATTCACCCCTCCACTTT. Translating gives CASRRPTPGSSYNSPLHF. The chain is built from TRBV19 and TRBJ1-6, with D unresolved. The CDR3 extends over 18 amino acids. Germline V gives CDR1 LNHDA, CDR2 SQIVND (reference sequence). V was trimmed by 6 bases and J by 0 bases, leaving 18 bases between them.

The gene calls are TRBV18 and TRBJ1-1, with 7 bases that match TRBD1. There are 13 residues in the CDR3. Germline CDR1 and CDR2: KGHSH and LQKENI. J was trimmed by 4 bases and V by 4 bases; bases with no gene match: 3. As DNA, the CDR3 is TGTGCCAGCTCACAGGGGGCGGTCACTGAAGCTTTCTTT. Translated: CASSQGAVTEAFF.

This clone appeared a few times. The chain combines TRBV11-2 with TRBJ1-1, with D perhaps matching TRBD1 (6 bases). The CDR3 is 14 amino acids. Germline lookup yields CDR1 SGHAT and CDR2 FQNNGV. Trimming shortened V by 2 bases and J by 1 base, and 8 bases separated the two germline ends. CDR3 DNA: TGTGCCAGCAGCTTAACAGGGCCGAACACTGAAGCTTTCTTT. Amino acids: CASSLTGPNTEAFF.

This clone was counted a few times. The J gene is TRBJ2-5, the V gene TRBV19; 9 positions match TRBD2. The V gene end was trimmed by 5 bases and the J gene end by 1 base; junction bases not matched to a gene: 5. The V gene's germline CDR1 is LNHDA and CDR2 SQIVND (reference sequence). The CDR3 is 15 residues long. The chain's CDR3 is CASSDLAGPQETQYF. As DNA, the CDR3 is TGTGCCAGTAGTGATCTAGCGGGACCCCAAGAGACCCAGTACTTC. Looking up the rest from reference TRBV19 and TRBJ2-5 gives the full variable domain: DGGITQSPKYLFRKEGQNVTLSCEQNLNHDAMYWYRQDPGQGLRLIYYSQIVNDFQKGDIAEGYSVSREKKESFPLTVTSAQKNPTAFYLCASSDLAGPQETQYFGPGTRLLVL.

A note on this clone: The same CDR3 can be traced to other DNA sequences in this sample. The chain joins TRBV7-9 to TRBJ1-2, with D tentatively TRBD1 (5 bases). Germline CDR1 SEHNR, CDR2 FQNEAQ (reference sequence). Between the trimmed V and J ends, which lost 0 bases and 7 bases, there was a span of 9 bases. The CDR3 spans 13 residues. Here the CDR3 reads CASSLAQGSGYTF. CDR3 DNA sequence: TGTGCCAGCAGCTTAGCGCAGGGCAGTGGCTACACCTTC.

V usage is TRBV19 and J usage is TRBJ2-1, with TRBD1 matching over 8 bases. The V gene end was trimmed by 5 bases and the J gene end by 9 bases; junction bases not matched to a gene: 12. Germline V lookup: CDR1 LNHDA, CDR2 SQIVND (reference sequence). The CDR3 contains 15 residues. The CDR3 DNA follows: TGTGCCAGTAGTCCCCATACCAGGGGGCTTGGTGAGCAGTTCTTC. Translation gives CASSPHTRGLGEQFF.

This clone was detected only once. The rearrangement links TRBV6-5 to TRBJ2-7; 10 bases agree with TRBD1. The CDR3 has 14 residues. V trimming: 6 bases; J trimming: 2 bases; junction bases outside the gene matches: 4. Looked up from germline, CDR1 is MNHEY and CDR2 is SVGAGI. CDR3 DNA: TGTGCCAGCAGCTGGACAGGGGGGACCTACGAGCAGTACTTC. This translates into CASSWTGGTYEQYF.

This chain uses TRBV10-3 with TRBJ2-1; 8 bases agree with TRBD2. The CDR3 runs 14 residues. With 8 bases clipped from V and 8 bases from J, the junction kept 11 bases outside the gene matches. Germline CDR1 reads ENHRY; CDR2 reads SYGVKD. The CDR3 reads CAIAGGPGPDEQFF. The CDR3 region has the DNA TGTGCCATCGCGGGGGGCCCCGGCCCCGATGAGCAGTTCTTC.

The chain combines TRBV4-1 with TRBJ2-5, with D perhaps TRBD2 (5 bases). The CDR3 has 15 residues. Trimming took off 3 bases at V and 5 bases at J, with 16 bases between the two ends. Germline CDR1 and CDR2: MGHRA and YSYEKL. CDR3: CASSQSAGIGETQYF. DNA of the CDR3: TGCGCCAGCAGCCAGTCCGCCGGGATCGGGGAGACCCAGTACTTC.

The chain joins TRBV2 to TRBJ1-1, with 11 bases identical to TRBD1. The CDR3 extends over 17 amino acids. In germline, CDR1 is SNHLY, CDR2 FYNNEI. The ends lost 4 bases at V and 3 bases at J; junction bases unmatched: 10. This CDR3 reads CASSVSDRGLRYTEAFF. CDR3 nucleotides: TGTGCCAGCAGTGTATCGGACAGGGGGCTACGGTACACTGAAGCTTTCTTT.

Here the CDR3 reads CASPQRVGGAFYGYTF. The CDR3 bases are TGTGCCAGCCCCCAAAGAGTAGGGGGCGCCTTCTATGGCTACACCTTC. The V and J genes are TRBV2 and TRBJ1-2; 7 nucleotides line up with TRBD1. CDR3 length: 16 residues. Germline V lookup: CDR1 SNHLY, CDR2 FYNNEI. With 8 bases clipped from V and 4 bases from J, the junction kept 16 bases outside the gene matches. The full variable domain, with the rest looked up from reference TRBV2 and TRBJ1-2, is EPEVTQTPSHQVTQMGQEVILRCVPISNHLYFYWYRQILGQKVEFLVSFYNNEISEKSEIFDDQFSVERPDGSNFTLKIRSTKLEDSAMYFCASPQRVGGAFYGYTFGSGTRLTVV.

The J gene is TRBJ2-3, the V gene TRBV2, with 8 bases fitting TRBD2. In germline, CDR1 is SNHLY, CDR2 FYNNEI. CDR3 length: 15 residues. Unmatched junction bases numbered 2, after V lost 1 base and J lost 2 bases. CDR3 sequence: CASSEGRGATDTQYF. As DNA, the CDR3 is TGTGCCAGCAGTGAAGGGCGGGGGGCCACAGATACGCAGTATTTT.

CDR3 amino acids: CASSLGQENTDTQYF. The CDR3 DNA reads as TGTGCCAGCAGCTTGGGACAGGAAAACACAGATACGCAGTATTTT. The chain uses TRBV5-8 and TRBJ2-3; D might be TRBD1 (6 bases). The V end lost 0 bases, the J end lost 2 bases, and 10 bases lay between the germline ends. The CDR3 extends over 15 amino acids. From germline, CDR1 is SGHTS and CDR2 YDEGEE.

This clone was counted a single time. J is TRBJ1-5 and V is TRBV21-1; whether TRBD1, the table's D call, matches the DNA was not checked. TRBV21-1 is given as a pseudogene. The CDR3 runs 16 residues. CDR3 bases: TGTGCCAGCAGCAAAGACTCAGGGCTCAGCAATCAGCCCCAGCATTTT. This encodes CASSKDSGLSNQPQHF.

This clone was recorded a few times. The gene calls are TRBV5-1 and TRBJ1-1; D perhaps matches TRBD1 (5 bases). Germline loops: CDR1 SGHRS, CDR2 YFSETQ. V gave up 0 bases and J gave up 2 bases, with 8 bases separating them. This CDR3 has 14 residues. The CDR3 is CASSLGQFNTEAFF. CDR3 bases: TGCGCCAGCAGCTTGGGACAGTTTAACACTGAAGCTTTCTTT.